This T cell receptor beta chain stems from a study of post-analysis software for immune sequencing data. At the level of the study: Relapsing-remitting, secondary progressive and progressive-relapsing forms of multiple sclerosis all featured among disease courses.

Prepared TCR beta cDNA libraries contained unique molecular identifiers. A few hundred thousand cDNA molecules were obtained from roughly 1.1 to 9.2 million T cells. One entry per CDR3 protein results from TCRdb running MiXCR on the PCR reads. The repertoire consists of fewer than 900,000 distinct CDR3 sequences, with 40% to 55% occurring once and the leading ten covering roughly 5.2%. Remarks on this clonotype: Antigen unknown.

Germline assignment: CDR1 ENHRY and CDR2 SYGVKD. V lost 5 bases, J lost 5 bases, and 4 bases stayed unmatched. This CDR3 region has 13 residues. Overall study results and limits: Five or six TRBV segments were more frequent in patients than controls; TRBV5-6, TRBV5-1 and TRBV20-1 belonged to this group. Normalized Chao1 diversity in multiple sclerosis patients fell significantly below that of controls.

Material: blood. V usage is TRBV10-3 and J usage is TRBJ2-5, with 8 bases that match TRBD1. The sequence was collected from a girl aged 10 to 17 with multiple sclerosis. The CDR3 DNA follows: TGTGCCATCAGTCCAGGGGGCGGCGAGACCCAGTACTTC. Its protein product is CAISPGGGETQYF.